The 13 T cell receptor beta chains below all came from one sample that was sequenced in a study of cytomegalovirus exposure and HLA in healthy donors. Clones were sequenced by immunoSEQ multiplex PCR, and TCRdb holds only the in-frame ones, with some missing. The table shows approximately 150,000 clones, with 85% to 90% occurring only once. The sequencing sample was made of PBMCs. All receptors derive from a man between 18 and 35 years old in good health and CMV-seropositive.

The V gene is TRBV30, the J gene TRBJ1-2, with D unresolved. Trimming took 4 bases from V and 6 from J, leaving 15 bases between them. This CDR3 comprises 13 residues. Germline V lookup: CDR1 GTSNPN, CDR2 SVGIG (reference sequence). The CDR3 DNA reads as TGTGCCTGGAAGAGTTGGGAGGAGAATGGCTACACCTTC. Translated, it gives CAWKSWEENGYTF.

This clone was counted many times. The V call is TRBV10-2, the J call TRBJ1-1; maybe TRBD1 (5 bases). The length of the CDR3 is 14 residues. V lost 3 bases to trimming and J lost 0 bases, with 8 bases between them. Germline V lookup: CDR1 WSHSY, CDR2 SAAADI. The CDR3 loop is CASSEQVMNTEAFF. The DNA of the CDR3 is TGCGCCAGCAGTGAACAGGTAATGAACACTGAAGCTTTCTTT.

V is TRBV18 and J is TRBJ2-5; unclear D gene. The V end lost 2 bases, the J end lost 4 bases, and 5 bases lay between the germline ends. The V gene's germline CDR1 is KGHSH and CDR2 LQKENI. CDR3 length equals 12 residues. In DNA form, the CDR3 reads TGTGCCAGCTCACCAGGCCCAGAGACCCAGTACTTC. It specifies CASSPGPETQYF.

This clone has a handful of counts. The V and J genes are TRBV7-9 and TRBJ1-2; 7 bases agree with TRBD1. CDR1 is SEHNR, CDR2 FQNEAQ, per germline (reference sequence). The CDR3 contains 15 residues. With 5 bases clipped from V and 0 bases from J, the junction kept 6 bases outside the gene matches. For the CDR3, the DNA is TGTGCCAGCAGCCACCGACAGGGCACTAACTATGGCTACACCTTC. Its protein product is CASSHRQGTNYGYTF.

The gene calls are TRBV19 and TRBJ2-1; a possible D gene is TRBD1 (5 bases). V lost 3 bases and J lost 6, with 6 bases in between. CDR1 and CDR2 (germline): LNHDA, SQIVND (reference sequence). The CDR3 totals 12 residues. The CDR3 DNA sequence: TGTGCCAGTAGTATTAGGGGCAATGAGCAGTTCTTC. This gives the protein CASSIRGNEQFF.

The chain is built from TRBV15 and TRBJ2-7, with 9 bases identical to TRBD1. CDR1 is LNHNV and CDR2 is YYDKDF in the germline V gene (reference sequence). The CDR3 sequence is 15 residues long. Trimming cost V 1 base and J 4 bases; bases outside gene matches: 5. CDR3 in amino acids: CATSRGGQGTYEQYF. In DNA, the CDR3 is TGTGCCACCAGCAGAGGGGGACAGGGAACGTACGAGCAGTACTTC.

This chain uses TRBV6-5 with TRBJ1-2, with D possibly TRBD1 on 6 matching bases. The V end was cut by 8 bases, the J end by 5 bases, with 18 bases between. This CDR3 is built from 14 residues. Germline loops: CDR1 MNHEY, CDR2 SVGAGI. CDR3 sequence: CASWTGTNLYGYTF. DNA for the CDR3: TGTGCCAGCTGGACCGGGACAAACTTATATGGCTACACCTTC.

This chain links TRBV19 with TRBJ2-1; 9 bases line up with TRBD2. Germline assignment: CDR1 LNHDA and CDR2 SQIVND (reference sequence). There are 13 residues in the CDR3. V lost 8 bases to trimming and J lost 6 bases; unmatched junction nucleotides: 5. In nucleotides, the CDR3 is TGTGCCAGTGGGCCAGCGGGAGGCAATGAGCAGTTCTTC. It is translated as CASGPAGGNEQFF.

The gene calls are TRBV7-9 and TRBJ1-2; 7 positions agree with TRBD1. CDR1 SEHNR and CDR2 FQNEAQ come from the germline V gene (reference sequence). V lost 6 bases and J lost 1; bases outside the gene matches: 11. The CDR3 is 16 amino acids. Here the CDR3 DNA reads TGTGCCAGCAGTACAGGGACAGCCCCCTTTAACTATGGCTACACCTTC. It translates to CASSTGTAPFNYGYTF.

This chain joins TRBV5-8 and TRBJ1-5; D not resolved. Germline V gene data show CDR1 as SGHTS and CDR2 as YDEGEE. V lost 5 bases, J lost 3 bases, and 12 bases lay in between. There are 14 residues in the CDR3. The CDR3 nucleotides read TGTGCCAGCAGGGCCACCCAGTTCAATCAGCCCCAGCATTTT. This codes for CASRATQFNQPQHF.

This clone turned up a few times. J is TRBJ2-1 and V is TRBV27; 9 nucleotides align to TRBD2. Per the germline V gene, CDR1 is MNHEY and CDR2 is SMNVEV (reference sequence). The CDR3 loop spans 11 amino acids. With V trimmed by 4 bases and J by 14 bases, 3 bases remained unmatched. DNA for the CDR3: TGTGCCAGCAGTTCTAGCGGGGCTAAGTTCTTC. This translates into CASSSSGAKFF.

The V and J genes are TRBV6-6 and TRBJ2-7; unclear D gene. The V and J ends lost 6 bases and 3 bases respectively, with 12 bases between them. Germline CDR1 is MNHNY and CDR2 is SVGAGI (reference sequence). There are 13 residues in the CDR3. CDR3 nucleotide sequence: TGTGCCAGCAGCTATGCTCACTTCTACGAGCAGTACTTC. Translation gives CASSYAHFYEQYF.

This clone has just one count. This sequence joins TRBV13 and TRBJ1-4; D is ambiguous. V was trimmed by 0 bases and J by 5 bases, leaving 16 bases between them. Per germline, CDR1 PRHDT and CDR2 FYEKMQ (reference sequence). The CDR3 is 17 amino acids. CDR3: CASSLGLDSTENEKLFF. In nucleotides, the CDR3 is TGTGCCAGCAGCTTAGGCTTAGACTCGACCGAGAATGAAAAACTGTTTTTT.